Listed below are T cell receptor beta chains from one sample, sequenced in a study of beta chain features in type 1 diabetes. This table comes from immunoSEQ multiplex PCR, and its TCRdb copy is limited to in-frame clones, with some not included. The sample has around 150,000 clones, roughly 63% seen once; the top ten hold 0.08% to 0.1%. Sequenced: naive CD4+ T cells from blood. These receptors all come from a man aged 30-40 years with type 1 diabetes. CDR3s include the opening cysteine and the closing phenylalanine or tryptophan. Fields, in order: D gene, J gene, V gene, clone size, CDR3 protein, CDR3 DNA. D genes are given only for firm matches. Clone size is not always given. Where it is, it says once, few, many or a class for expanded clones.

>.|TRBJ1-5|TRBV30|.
CAWSAEGGQPQHF
TGTGCCTGGAGTGCTGAGGGTGGTCAGCCCCAGCATTTT
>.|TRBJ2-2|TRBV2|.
CASGTSTNTGELFF
TGTGCCAGCGGGACTTCGACGAACACCGGGGAGCTGTTTTTT
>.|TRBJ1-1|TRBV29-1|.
CSVDATRSEAFF
TGCAGCGTTGATGCGACTCGAAGTGAAGCTTTCTTT
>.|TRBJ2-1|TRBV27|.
CASNGQIRNEQFF
TGTGCCAGCAACGGTCAGATCAGAAATGAGCAGTTCTTC
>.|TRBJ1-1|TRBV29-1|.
CSVGVVVNTEAFF
TGCAGCGTTGGAGTGGTTGTGAACACTGAAGCTTTCTTT
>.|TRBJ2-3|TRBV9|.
CASSHGAQYF
TGTGCCAGCAGCCACGGTGCGCAGTATTTT
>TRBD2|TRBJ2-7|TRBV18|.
CASSPSRGGLAGSYEQYF
TGTGCCAGCTCACCCTCCCGGGGGGGACTAGCGGGATCCTACGAGCAGTACTTC
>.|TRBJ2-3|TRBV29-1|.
CSATPGLHTDTQYF
TGCAGCGCTACACCGGGACTCCACACAGATACGCAGTATTTT
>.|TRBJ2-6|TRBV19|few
CASSPMTRSGANVLTF
TGTGCCAGTAGTCCAATGACACGCTCTGGGGCCAACGTCCTGACTTTC
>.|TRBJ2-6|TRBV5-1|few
CASSVRAAGANVLTF
TGCGCCAGCAGCGTCAGGGCTGCGGGGGCCAACGTCCTGACTTTC
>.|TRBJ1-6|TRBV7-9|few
CASSSYIDSPLHF
TGTGCCAGCAGCTCGTACATTGATTCACCCCTCCACTTT
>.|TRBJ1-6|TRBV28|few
CASSVGNSPLHF
TGTGCCAGCAGTGTTGGGAATTCACCCCTCCACTTT
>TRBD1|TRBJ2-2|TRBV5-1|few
CASSYADRGNTGELFF
TGCGCCAGCAGCTATGCAGACAGGGGCAATACCGGGGAGCTGTTTTTT
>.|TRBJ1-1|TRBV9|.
CASSSRVNTEAFF
TGTGCCAGCAGCTCCCGGGTGAACACTGAAGCTTTCTTT
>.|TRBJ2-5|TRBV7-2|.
CASSFTDWGETQYF
TGTGCCAGCAGCTTCACCGACTGGGGGGAGACCCAGTACTTC
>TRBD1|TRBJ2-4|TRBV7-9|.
CASSPGQGAKNIQYF
TGTGCCAGCAGCCCGGGACAGGGGGCCAAAAACATTCAGTACTTC
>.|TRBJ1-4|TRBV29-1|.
CSVTPQGVNEKLFF
TGCAGCGTTACCCCGCAAGGGGTTAATGAAAAACTGTTTTTT
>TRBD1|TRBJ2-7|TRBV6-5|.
CASSQGPGTVYEQYF
TGTGCCAGCAGTCAGGGACCGGGGACAGTGTACGAGCAGTACTTC
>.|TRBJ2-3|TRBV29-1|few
CSVELLAGDTQYF
TGCAGCGTTGAACTCTTGGCGGGAGATACGCAGTATTTT
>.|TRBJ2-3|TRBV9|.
CASSTAGQSTDTQYF
TGTGCCAGCAGCACGGCGGGACAAAGCACAGATACGCAGTATTTT
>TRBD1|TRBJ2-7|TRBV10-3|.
CATRDRGPHEQYF
TGTGCCACCCGGGACAGGGGGCCCCACGAGCAGTACTTC
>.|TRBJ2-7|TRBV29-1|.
CSVSLQVSYEQYF
TGCAGCGTCTCCTTACAGGTTTCCTACGAGCAGTACTTC
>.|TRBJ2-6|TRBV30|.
CAWIRPPGANVLTF
TGTGCCTGGATAAGGCCTCCTGGGGCCAACGTCCTGACTTTC
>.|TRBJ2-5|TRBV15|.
CATSSGQRETQYF
TGTGCCACCAGCAGCGGGCAGCGAGAGACCCAGTACTTC
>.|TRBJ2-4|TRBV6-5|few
CASSYSLGLAKNIQYF
TGTGCCAGCAGTTACTCCCTCGGCTTAGCCAAAAACATTCAGTACTTC
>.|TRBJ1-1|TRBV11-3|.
CASSLEGENTEAFF
TGTGCCAGCAGCTTAGAAGGAGAGAACACTGAAGCTTTCTTT